These 28 T cell receptor beta chains came from one sample sequenced in a study of T cell changes during pregnancy in multiple sclerosis. TCRdb's copy holds only in-frame clones and misses some; the assay was immunoSEQ multiplex PCR. The sample contains under 65,000 clones, about 95% of which appear only once. Sequenced here: CD8+ T cells from peripheral blood mononuclear cells, sampled after pregnancy. The origin of the receptors is a female donor with multiple sclerosis, enrolled in a pregnancy study.

The rearrangement uses TRBV5-5 and TRBJ1-1; no clear D gene. This CDR3 has 14 residues. V was trimmed by 1 base and J by 3 bases, leaving 10 bases between them. From germline, CDR1 is SGHKS and CDR2 YYEKEE (reference sequence). CDR3: CASSLKAEYTEAFF. DNA for the CDR3: TGTGCCAGCAGCTTGAAGGCGGAATACACTGAAGCTTTCTTT. Together with reference TRBV5-5 and TRBJ1-1, the CDR3 gives the full variable domain: DAGVTQSPTHLIKTRGQQVTLRCSPISGHKSVSWYQQVLGQGPQFIFQYYEKEERGRGNFPDRFSARQFPNYSSELNVNALLLGDSALYLCASSLKAEYTEAFFGQGTRLTVV.

The chain employs TRBV7-8 and TRBJ2-7, with TRBD2 matching 7 bases. This CDR3 contains 14 residues. The germline V gene has CDR1 SGHVS and CDR2 FQNEAQ. V lost 1 base to trimming and J lost 5 bases; unmatched junction nucleotides: 5. CDR3 bases: TGTGCCAGCAGCTTAGTGGGACTAACAAACGAGCAGTACTTC. Protein: CASSLVGLTNEQYF.

The chain recombines TRBV5-1 with TRBJ2-7; D call uncertain. The CDR3 covers 14 residues. Germline V gene data show CDR1 as SGHRS and CDR2 as YFSETQ. V was trimmed by 0 bases and J by 3 bases, leaving 10 bases between them. The CDR3 region is CASSLDGQDYEQYF. The DNA for the CDR3 is TGCGCCAGCAGCTTGGATGGGCAGGACTACGAGCAGTACTTC.

The chain recombines TRBV7-8 with TRBJ2-7; 9 positions match TRBD1. The CDR3 covers 15 residues. Germline V lookup: CDR1 SGHVS, CDR2 FQNEAQ. With 4 bases clipped from V and 4 bases from J, the junction kept 8 bases outside the gene matches. CDR3: CASSSTGTGLYEQYF. The CDR3 DNA is TGTGCCAGCAGCTCTACCGGGACAGGGTTATACGAGCAGTACTTC.

This chain links TRBV23-1 with TRBJ2-3; D is unresolved. TRBV23-1 is flagged as an ORF with uncertain function. Trimming shortened V by 5 bases and J by 4 bases, and 7 bases separated the two germline ends. The CDR3 covers 12 residues. The CDR3 reads CASSVIPDTQYF. The DNA of the CDR3 is TGCGCCAGCAGTGTCATCCCAGATACGCAGTATTTT.

The gene calls are TRBV29-1 and TRBJ1-5, with TRBD1 matching over 9 bases. The ends lost 5 bases at V and 0 bases at J; junction bases unmatched: 5. CDR3 size: 15 residues. CDR1 SQVTM and CDR2 ANQGSEA come from the germline V gene. The DNA for the CDR3 is TGCAGCGTTCAGGACAGGGGCAATAGCAATCAGCCCCAGCATTTT. As protein: CSVQDRGNSNQPQHF.

This clone was detected once. The chain employs TRBV27 and TRBJ2-3; no clear D. The CDR3 covers 13 residues. The ends were cut back, 2 bases at V and 6 bases at J, with 9 bases in the middle. Germline CDR1 and CDR2: MNHEY and SMNVEV (reference sequence). DNA of the CDR3: TGTGCCAGCAGTTTAAATTCGAGGGATACGCAGTATTTT. Its protein product is CASSLNSRDTQYF.

The chain recombines TRBV19 with TRBJ2-7; a possible D gene is TRBD1 (6 bases). The CDR3 totals 12 residues. V lost 5 bases and J lost 5, with 10 bases in between. Germline V gene lookup returns CDR1 LNHDA and CDR2 SQIVND (reference sequence). CDR3 bases: TGTGCCAGTAGTCTGGACAGTCACGAGCAGTACTTC. This codes for CASSLDSHEQYF.

The chain couples TRBV29-1 to TRBJ2-7, with 7 bases that match TRBD1. CDR1 SQVTM and CDR2 ANQGSEA come from the germline V gene. The CDR3 extends over 14 amino acids. Trimming at V came to 4 bases and at J to 5 bases, leaving 11 bases not matched to a gene. The CDR3 sequence is CSVVGTGEEDEQYF. In nucleotides, the CDR3 is TGCAGCGTTGTTGGTACAGGGGAAGAGGACGAGCAGTACTTC.

The V and J genes are TRBV7-6 and TRBJ2-5; TRBD2 matches 12 bases. The V gene end was trimmed by 1 base and the J gene end by 3 bases; junction bases not matched to a gene: 9. The CDR3 covers 18 residues. Germline assignment: CDR1 SGHVS and CDR2 FNYEAQ. CDR3 coding DNA: TGTGCCAGCAGCTTAGATGGGACTAGCGGGTTCAGCGAAGAGACCCAGTACTTC. This codes for CASSLDGTSGFSEETQYF.

The rearrangement links TRBV6-5 to TRBJ2-7; a weak D match, TRBD2 (5 bases). Germline V CDR1 and CDR2: MNHEY, SVGAGI. V lost 5 bases and J lost 3, with 8 bases in between. This CDR3 is built from 12 residues. DNA for the CDR3: TGTGCCAGCAGTACGGGATTCTACGAGCAGTACTTC. Residues: CASSTGFYEQYF.

J is TRBJ2-3 and V is TRBV6-1; tentatively, D is TRBD2 (6 bases). This CDR3 comprises 14 residues. Germline V gene lookup returns CDR1 MNHNS and CDR2 SASEGT. V was trimmed by 9 bases and J by 7 bases, leaving 20 bases between them. The CDR3 DNA reads as TGTGCCAGTAGAGGAGGGGAGAGGTCTAATACGCAGTATTTT. This codes for CASRGGERSNTQYF.

Only one count was recorded for this clone. The chain has TRBV7-6 and TRBJ2-2; 8 positions agree with TRBD1. The CDR3 length is 14 residues. V trimming: 5 bases; J trimming: 6 bases; junction bases outside the gene matches: 5. CDR1 SGHVS and CDR2 FNYEAQ come from the germline V gene. The CDR3 protein is CASSLGQGAGELFF. In nucleotides, the CDR3 is TGTGCCAGCAGCCTCGGACAGGGTGCCGGGGAGCTGTTTTTT.

This chain joins TRBV5-1 and TRBJ2-1; 7 positions agree with TRBD2. CDR1 and CDR2 from the germline V gene are SGHRS and YFSETQ. Losses at the gene ends were 0 bases for V and 0 bases for J; bases not matched to a gene: 3. The CDR3 consists of 16 residues. The chain's CDR3 is CASSLGGGSSYNEQFF. The CDR3 nucleotides read TGCGCCAGCAGCTTGGGGGGCGGGAGCTCCTACAATGAGCAGTTCTTC.

This clone was seen a single time. The CDR3 DNA sequence: TGTGCCAGCAGCGTAGGAGGCGGGGATAGACTAGCCAAAAACATTCAGTACTTC. It is translated as CASSVGGGDRLAKNIQYF. The chain links TRBV9 to TRBJ2-4; D is possibly TRBD2 (6 bases). There are 18 residues in the CDR3. Trimming removed 0 bases at V and 0 bases at J, with 16 bases between. CDR1 SGDLS and CDR2 YYNGEE come from the germline V gene.

CDR3 coding DNA: TGCAGCGTTGAGGGGACTAGCGGGAGCTACAATGAGCAGTTCTTC. Amino acids: CSVEGTSGSYNEQFF. The chain links TRBV29-1 to TRBJ2-1, with TRBD2 matching 14 bases. Germline V lookup: CDR1 SQVTM, CDR2 ANQGSEA. This CDR3 spans 15 amino acids. V dropped 3 bases and J dropped 3; count of bases not matched to a gene: 1.

The chain combines TRBV7-9 with TRBJ2-1; 11 positions agree with TRBD2. The germline V gene has CDR1 SEHNR and CDR2 FQNEAQ (reference sequence). This CDR3 is built from 17 residues. V lost 4 bases, J lost 8 bases, and 13 bases stayed unmatched. CDR3 DNA sequence: TGTGCCAGCAGCTGGAGGGCGGGACTAGCGGCAGAGGATGAGCAGTTCTTC. Translating gives CASSWRAGLAAEDEQFF. Full variable domain (remainder filled in from reference TRBV7-9 and TRBJ2-1): DTGVSQNPRHKITKRGQNVTFRCDPISEHNRLYWYRQTLGQGPEFLTYFQNEAQLEKSRLLSDRFSAERPKGSFSTLEIQRTEQGDSAMYLCASSWRAGLAAEDEQFFGPGTRLTVL.

The V gene is TRBV5-4, the J gene TRBJ1-2; D gene unclear. The CDR3 is 14 amino acids. Germline loops: CDR1 SGHNT, CDR2 YYREEE (reference sequence). V dropped 2 bases and J dropped 0 bases, with 8 bases sitting between them. CDR3 sequence reads: CASSFDTSNYGYTF. In DNA, the CDR3 is TGTGCCAGCAGCTTTGACACCTCTAACTATGGCTACACCTTC.

The chain joins TRBV2 to TRBJ2-5; tentatively, D is TRBD1 (6 bases). The length of the CDR3 is 13 residues. CDR1 SNHLY and CDR2 FYNNEI come from the germline V gene. The V gene lost 9 bases and the J gene lost 5 bases, with 16 bases spanning the gap. The CDR3 sequence is CARLTGVGETQYF. The CDR3 DNA follows: TGTGCCAGGCTGACAGGCGTCGGTGAGACCCAGTACTTC.

This clone occurred a few times. The rearrangement joins TRBV5-3 to TRBJ2-1, with 9 positions matching TRBD2. TRBV5-3 belongs to the ORF category, with a function that is uncertain. V trimming: 7 bases; J trimming: 4 bases; junction bases outside the gene matches: 9. CDR3 length: 15 residues. This CDR3 reads CARPRQREEYNEQFF. The CDR3 DNA reads as TGTGCCAGACCCCGCCAGCGGGAGGAATACAATGAGCAGTTCTTC.

The chain has TRBV19 and TRBJ1-5; TRBD1 matches at 9 bases. V dropped 5 bases and J dropped 5; count of bases not matched to a gene: 7. CDR3 length equals 15 residues. The germline V gene encodes CDR1 LNHDA and CDR2 SQIVND (reference sequence). Here the CDR3 reads CASSETGTGYQPQHF. The CDR3 DNA follows: TGTGCCAGTAGTGAAACCGGGACAGGGTATCAGCCCCAGCATTTT.

The genes are TRBV27 and TRBJ2-1; D is undetermined. V lost 3 bases and J 0 bases, leaving 9 bases between the germline ends. CDR1 is MNHEY, CDR2 SMNVEV, per germline (reference sequence). The CDR3 runs to 15 residues. CDR3 sequence reads: CASSFSVSSYNEQFF. The DNA for the CDR3 is TGTGCCAGCAGTTTCAGCGTTAGCTCCTACAATGAGCAGTTCTTC.

The J gene is TRBJ2-1, the V gene TRBV19; 12 bases line up with TRBD2. The V gene end was trimmed by 5 bases and the J gene end by 6 bases; junction bases not matched to a gene: 8. The CDR3 spans 16 residues. Germline CDR1 and CDR2: LNHDA and SQIVND (reference sequence). The CDR3 protein is CASSLGTSGSGNEQFF. In DNA form, the CDR3 reads TGTGCCAGTAGTCTGGGGACTAGCGGGTCTGGCAATGAGCAGTTCTTC.

The rearrangement joins TRBV13 to TRBJ2-7; 12 bases are a match to TRBD1. This CDR3 is 15 amino acids long. The V and J ends lost 2 bases and 5 bases, in that order; junction bases with no gene match: 4. The germline gives CDR1 PRHDT, CDR2 FYEKMQ (reference sequence). The DNA of the CDR3 is TGTGCCAGCAGCTTATCGGGACAGGGGGCGGACGAGCAGTACTTC. It specifies CASSLSGQGADEQYF.

The V and J genes are TRBV28 and TRBJ1-2, with D hard to call. The CDR3 consists of 15 residues. CDR1 is MDHEN and CDR2 is SYDVKM in the germline V gene. Trimming took off 5 bases at V and 4 bases at J, with 17 bases between the two ends. This CDR3 reads CASSPSRGPLYGYTF. CDR3 coding DNA: TGTGCCAGCAGTCCCTCAAGAGGGCCGCTCTATGGCTACACCTTC.

This rearrangement joins TRBV27 to TRBJ2-2; possible D gene TRBD1, 6 bases. There are 20 residues in the CDR3. V gave up 5 bases and J gave up 0 bases, with 25 bases separating them. Germline-derived CDR1 and CDR2 are MNHEY and SMNVEV (reference sequence). CDR3 in DNA: TGTGCCAGCAGTACCCAGTTCTCCACGTCAGGGGTGCCGAACACCGGGGAGCTGTTTTTT. Protein: CASSTQFSTSGVPNTGELFF.

V and J are TRBV14 and TRBJ2-1; 9 nucleotides match TRBD2. The CDR3 runs 15 residues. V shed 4 bases and J 10 bases; nucleotides not matched to a gene: 11. Germline loops: CDR1 SGHDN, CDR2 FVKESK. CDR3 in amino acids: CASSPIAGVIHEQFF. As DNA, the CDR3 is TGTGCCAGCAGCCCAATAGCGGGAGTAATTCACGAGCAGTTCTTC.

The chain links TRBV19 to TRBJ2-3; TRBD1 matches 8 bases. CDR1 is LNHDA and CDR2 is SQIVND in the germline V gene (reference sequence). The CDR3 is 15 residues long. The V and J ends lost 5 bases and 2 bases, in that order; junction bases with no gene match: 6. CDR3 nucleotides: TGTGCCAGTAGTTCGACAGGGGCCTTCACAGATACGCAGTATTTT. Translation gives CASSSTGAFTDTQYF.